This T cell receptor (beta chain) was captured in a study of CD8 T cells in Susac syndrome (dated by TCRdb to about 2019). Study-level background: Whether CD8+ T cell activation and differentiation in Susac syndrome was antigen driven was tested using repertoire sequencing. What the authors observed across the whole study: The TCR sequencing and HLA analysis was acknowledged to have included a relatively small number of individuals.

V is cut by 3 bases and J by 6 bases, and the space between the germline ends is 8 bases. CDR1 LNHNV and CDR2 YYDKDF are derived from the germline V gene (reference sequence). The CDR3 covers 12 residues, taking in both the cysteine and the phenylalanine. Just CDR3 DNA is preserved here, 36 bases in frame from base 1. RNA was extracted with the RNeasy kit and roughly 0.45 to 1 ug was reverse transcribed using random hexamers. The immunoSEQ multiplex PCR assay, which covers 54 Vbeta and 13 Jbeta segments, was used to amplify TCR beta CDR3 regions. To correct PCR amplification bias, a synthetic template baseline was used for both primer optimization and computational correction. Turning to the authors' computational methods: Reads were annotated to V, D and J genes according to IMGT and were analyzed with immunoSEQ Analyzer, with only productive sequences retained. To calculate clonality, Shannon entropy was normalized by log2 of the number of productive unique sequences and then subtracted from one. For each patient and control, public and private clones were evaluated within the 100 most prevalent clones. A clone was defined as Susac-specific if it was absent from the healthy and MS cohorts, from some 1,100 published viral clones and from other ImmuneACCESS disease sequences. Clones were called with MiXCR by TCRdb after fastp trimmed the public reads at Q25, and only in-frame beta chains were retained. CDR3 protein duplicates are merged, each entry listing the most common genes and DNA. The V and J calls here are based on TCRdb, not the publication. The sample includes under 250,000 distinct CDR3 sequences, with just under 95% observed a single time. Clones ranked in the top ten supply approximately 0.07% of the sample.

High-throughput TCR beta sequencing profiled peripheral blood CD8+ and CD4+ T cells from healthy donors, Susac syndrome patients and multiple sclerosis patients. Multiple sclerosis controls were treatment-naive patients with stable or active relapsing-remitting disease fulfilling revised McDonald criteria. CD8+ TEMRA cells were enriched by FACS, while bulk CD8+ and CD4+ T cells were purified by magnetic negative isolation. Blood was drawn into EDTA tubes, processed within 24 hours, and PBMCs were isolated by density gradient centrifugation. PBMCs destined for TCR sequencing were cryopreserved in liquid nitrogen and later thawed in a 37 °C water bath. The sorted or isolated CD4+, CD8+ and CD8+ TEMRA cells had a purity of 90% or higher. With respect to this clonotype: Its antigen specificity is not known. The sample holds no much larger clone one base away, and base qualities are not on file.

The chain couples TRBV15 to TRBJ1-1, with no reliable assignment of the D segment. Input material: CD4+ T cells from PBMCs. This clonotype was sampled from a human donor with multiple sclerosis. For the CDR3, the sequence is CATSSAASEAFF. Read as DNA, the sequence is TGTGCCACCAGCAGTGCGGCTTCTGAAGCTTTCTTT.